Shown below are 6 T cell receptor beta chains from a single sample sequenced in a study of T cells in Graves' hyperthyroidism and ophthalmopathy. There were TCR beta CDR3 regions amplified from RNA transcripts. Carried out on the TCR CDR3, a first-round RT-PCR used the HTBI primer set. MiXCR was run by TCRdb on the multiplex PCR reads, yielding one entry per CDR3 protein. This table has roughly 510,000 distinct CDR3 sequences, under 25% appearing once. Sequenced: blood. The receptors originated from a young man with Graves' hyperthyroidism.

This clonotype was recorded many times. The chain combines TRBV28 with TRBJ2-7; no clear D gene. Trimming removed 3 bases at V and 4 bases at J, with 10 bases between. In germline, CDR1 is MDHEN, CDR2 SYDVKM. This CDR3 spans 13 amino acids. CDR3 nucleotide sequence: TGTGCCAGCAGTTTCCCTGACACTTACGAGCAGTACTTC. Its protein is CASSFPDTYEQYF.

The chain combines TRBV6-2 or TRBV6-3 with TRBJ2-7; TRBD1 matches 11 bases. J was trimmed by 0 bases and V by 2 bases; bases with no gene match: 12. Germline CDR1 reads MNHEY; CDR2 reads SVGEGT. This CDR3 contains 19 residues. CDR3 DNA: TGTGCCAGCAGTTACCTCCGGGGGACAGGGGGAAGGAGCTCCTACGAGCAGTACTTC. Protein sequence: CASSYLRGTGGRSSYEQYF.

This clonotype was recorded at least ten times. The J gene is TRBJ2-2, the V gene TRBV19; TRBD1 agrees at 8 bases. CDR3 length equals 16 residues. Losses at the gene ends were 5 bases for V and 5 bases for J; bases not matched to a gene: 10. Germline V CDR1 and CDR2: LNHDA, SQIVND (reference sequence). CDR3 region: CASSEKDRERTGELFF. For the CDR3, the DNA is TGTGCCAGTAGTGAGAAGGACAGGGAGAGGACCGGGGAGCTGTTTTTT. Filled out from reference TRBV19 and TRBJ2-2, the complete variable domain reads DGGITQSPKYLFRKEGQNVTLSCEQNLNHDAMYWYRQDPGQGLRLIYYSQIVNDFQKGDIAEGYSVSREKKESFPLTVTSAQKNPTAFYLCASSEKDRERTGELFFGEGSRLTVL.

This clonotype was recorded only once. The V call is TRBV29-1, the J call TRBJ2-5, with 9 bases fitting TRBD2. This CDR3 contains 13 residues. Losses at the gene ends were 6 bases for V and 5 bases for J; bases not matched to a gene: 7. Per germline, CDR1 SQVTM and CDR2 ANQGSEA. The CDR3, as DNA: TGCAGCGTGTCGGCGGGAGGGCCGGAGACCCAGTACTTC. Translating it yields CSVSAGGPETQYF. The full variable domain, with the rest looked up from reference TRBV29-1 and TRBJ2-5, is SAVISQKPSRDICQRGTSLTIQCQVDSQVTMMFWYRQQPGQSLTLIATANQGSEATYESGFVIDKFPISRPNLTFSTLTVSNMSPEDSSIYLCSVSAGGPETQYFGPGTRLLVL.

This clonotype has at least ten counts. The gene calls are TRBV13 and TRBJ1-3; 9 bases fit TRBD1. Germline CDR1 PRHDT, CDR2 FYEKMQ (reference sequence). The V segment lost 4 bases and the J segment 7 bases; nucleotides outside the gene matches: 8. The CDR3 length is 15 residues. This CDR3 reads CASSSKYRGQNTIYF. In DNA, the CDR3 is TGTGCCAGCAGCTCAAAGTACAGGGGGCAGAACACCATATATTTT.

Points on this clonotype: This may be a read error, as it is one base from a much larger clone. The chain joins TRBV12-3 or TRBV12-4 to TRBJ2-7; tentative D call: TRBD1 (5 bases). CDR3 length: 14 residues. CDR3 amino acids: CACSLDQGPYEQYF. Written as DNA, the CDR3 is TGTGCCTGCAGCTTAGATCAGGGCCCCTACGAGCAGTACTTC.